Below are 13 T cell receptor beta chains sequenced from a single sample in a study of blood T cell repertoires in COVID-19. Assay used: immunoSEQ multiplex PCR; TCRdb lists only in-frame clones, some missing. The table records approximately 260,000 clones, approximately 80% of them present only once. Material: peripheral blood. These receptors all come from a woman older than 75 with acute or convalescent COVID-19.

The chain is built from TRBV18 and TRBJ2-7, with a possible D match to TRBD2 (5 bases). Germline V gene lookup returns CDR1 KGHSH and CDR2 LQKENI. V lost 5 bases, J lost 1 base, and 9 bases lay in between. This CDR3 is 13 amino acids long. As DNA, the CDR3 is TGTGCCAGCTCAATCTGGGAGTCCTACGAGCAGTACTTC. Residues: CASSIWESYEQYF.

The chain combines TRBV11-2 with TRBJ2-1; D perhaps matches TRBD2 (6 bases). The V end lost 5 bases, the J end lost 5 bases, and 10 bases lay between the germline ends. Per germline, CDR1 SGHAT and CDR2 FQNNGV. The CDR3 is 13 amino acids. Here the CDR3 reads CASSRGLNNEQFF. In DNA, the CDR3 is TGTGCCAGCAGCAGGGGACTCAACAATGAGCAGTTCTTC.

V is TRBV6-6 and J is TRBJ2-1, with TRBD2 matching 7 bases. There are 15 residues in the CDR3. The V gene's germline CDR1 is MNHNY and CDR2 SVGAGI (reference sequence). V lost 5 bases, J lost 4 bases, and 8 bases stayed unmatched. CDR3 in amino acids: CASSPGLGEYNEQFF. As DNA, the CDR3 is TGTGCCAGCAGTCCCGGACTAGGGGAGTACAATGAGCAGTTCTTC.

The chain has TRBV7-3 and TRBJ2-5; maybe TRBD2 (6 bases). Germline-derived CDR1 and CDR2 are SGHTA and FQGTGA. The CDR3 is 15 residues long. The germline V and J ends were trimmed by 5 bases and 3 bases, with 16 bases remaining between them. CDR3 nucleotide sequence: TGTGCCAGCAGCGAGGGAGGCAGGGTGGAAGAGACCCAGTACTTC. Encoded protein: CASSEGGRVEETQYF.

This rearrangement joins TRBV7-2 to TRBJ2-1, with a possible D match to TRBD2 (5 bases). Germline CDR1 reads SGHTA; CDR2 reads FQGNSA. V was trimmed by 5 bases and J by 6 bases, leaving 17 bases between them. This CDR3 region has 15 residues. The CDR3 loop is CASSPGRQRGNEQFF. CDR3 in DNA: TGTGCCAGCAGCCCCGGACGCCAACGGGGCAATGAGCAGTTCTTC.

About this clone itself: The same CDR3 also results from other DNA sequences found in this sample. The chain carries TRBV5-4 and TRBJ1-1; 9 bases are a match to TRBD1. V was clipped by 4 bases and J by 5 bases; unmatched bases: 6. Per germline, CDR1 SGHNT and CDR2 YYREEE (reference sequence). The CDR3 consists of 14 residues. The CDR3 spells CASSPDRGRTEAFF. For the CDR3, the DNA is TGTGCCAGCAGCCCAGACAGGGGGAGGACTGAAGCTTTCTTT.

This chain joins TRBV6-5 and TRBJ2-1, with a possible D match to TRBD2 (5 bases). The CDR3 extends over 12 amino acids. V was clipped by 5 bases and J by 15 bases, with 17 bases between them. The V gene's germline CDR1 is MNHEY and CDR2 SVGAGI. CDR3 loop: CASSKAGIGGFF. The CDR3 coding sequence is TGTGCCAGCAGTAAGGCCGGGATTGGAGGGTTCTTC.

This rearrangement joins TRBV3-1 (or the pseudogene TRBV3-2) to TRBJ2-3; 7 nucleotides align to TRBD2. CDR1 and CDR2 from the germline V gene are LGHDT and YNNKEL (reference sequence). Trimming took 4 bases from V and 10 from J; bases not matched to a gene: 11. This CDR3 has 14 residues. In nucleotides, the CDR3 is TGTGCCAGCAGCCTCGGGACTACCGGGGGAGCGCAGTATTTT. Translation: CASSLGTTGGAQYF.

Concerning this clone itself: Within the sample, other DNA sequences also encode this same CDR3. CDR3 coding DNA: TGTGCCAGCAGTTTATCAGGGTTGGGAAATCAGCCCCAGCATTTT. Protein: CASSLSGLGNQPQHF. J is TRBJ1-5 and V is TRBV28, with D perhaps matching TRBD1 (5 bases). The germline CDR1 and CDR2 sequences are MDHEN and SYDVKM. The CDR3 length is 15 residues. Trimming removed 1 base from V and 4 bases from J, with 11 bases in between.

The rearrangement links TRBV18 to TRBJ1-1, with TRBD1 matching over 10 bases. CDR1 is KGHSH and CDR2 is LQKENI in the germline V gene. J gave up 7 bases and V 0 bases, and 5 bases lay outside the gene matches. CDR3 length: 15 residues. The CDR3 region is CASSPPTGGLSEAFF. The CDR3, as DNA: TGTGCCAGCTCACCACCGACAGGGGGCTTAAGTGAAGCTTTCTTT.

The chain employs TRBV30 and TRBJ1-2, with D unresolved. Germline V lookup: CDR1 GTSNPN, CDR2 SVGIG (reference sequence). The CDR3 covers 16 residues. V was shortened by 0 bases and J by 8 bases, with 22 bases between the two germline ends. As DNA, the CDR3 is TGTGCCTGGAGTGTACTATCTGGAACATCGGGTTGGGGCTACACCTTC. Its protein product is CAWSVLSGTSGWGYTF.

The CDR3 region has the DNA TGTGCCAGCAGACCCCAGGGGGCTGGCTATGGCTACACCTTC. Protein product: CASRPQGAGYGYTF. The gene calls are TRBV28 and TRBJ1-2; 8 nucleotides match TRBD1. Per germline, CDR1 MDHEN and CDR2 SYDVKM. The CDR3 length is 14 residues. Trimming removed 6 bases from V and 4 bases from J; junction bases left unmatched: 7.

The chain employs TRBV7-2 and TRBJ2-7; 10 positions match TRBD2. This CDR3 comprises 16 residues. Germline lookup yields CDR1 SGHTA and CDR2 FQGNSA. After removal of 4 bases from V and 3 bases from J, the junction contained 9 bases not matched to a gene. The chain's CDR3 is CASSSRLAGVSYEQYF. CDR3 in DNA: TGTGCCAGCAGCTCCCGTCTAGCGGGGGTAAGCTACGAGCAGTACTTC.